The 16 T cell receptor beta chains presented below share a single source sample, sequenced in a study of CD8 T cells in ankylosing spondylitis (dated by TCRdb to 2016 to 2017). Libraries were prepared through 5' RACE. The sample was run on an Illumina HiSeq 2500. TCRdb reprocessed the public reads (quality trimming at Q25 with fastp, clone calling with MiXCR) and kept in-frame beta chains. Duplicate CDR3 protein sequences are folded into a single record with the most common DNA and genes. The sample table holds 150,000 to 200,000 distinct CDR3 sequences, of which approximately 13% were seen once. The ten top clones hold about 11% of the sample. The sequenced sample consisted of blood, either unsorted or a sorted T cell fraction (not recorded which). These receptors came from a female donor with ankylosing spondylitis or in good health (not recorded which).

DNA of the CDR3: TGTGCCAGCAGTTACAGCAGGGACCGAGAAGCTTTCTTT. Amino acids: CASSYSRDREAFF. The chain employs TRBV6-5 and TRBJ1-1; D might be TRBD1 (5 bases). Germline loops: CDR1 MNHEY, CDR2 SVGAGI. The CDR3 length is 13 residues. Trimming removed 2 bases at V and 8 bases at J, with 12 bases between.

The V call is TRBV11-3, the J call TRBJ2-1, with D perhaps given as TRBD1 or TRBD2 (5 bases each). Trimming removed 7 bases at V and 4 bases at J, with 14 bases between. Germline V gene sequence: CDR1 SGHNT, CDR2 YENEEA. CDR3 length: 14 amino acids. CDR3 region: CASTVEGPYNEQFF. The CDR3 coding sequence is TGTGCCAGCACCGTCGAGGGGCCTTACAATGAGCAGTTCTTC.

V and J are TRBV5-1 and TRBJ2-4; the D call may be TRBD1 or TRBD2 (7 bases each). V gave up 0 bases and J gave up 8 bases, with 12 bases separating them. Per germline, CDR1 SGHRS and CDR2 YFSETQ. This CDR3 has 14 amino acids. This CDR3 is CASSLARGRDIQYF. DNA of the CDR3: TGCGCCAGCAGCTTGGCCAGGGGGAGGGACATTCAGTACTTC.

This clonotype was counted at least ten times. The chain links TRBV10-3 to TRBJ1-3; D call uncertain. There are 13 residues in the CDR3. From germline, CDR1 is ENHRY and CDR2 SYGVKD. Trimming stripped 0 bases from V and 4 bases from J, with 4 bases between. CDR3 protein: CAISESEGNTIYF. CDR3 in DNA: TGTGCCATCAGTGAGTCCGAAGGAAACACCATATATTTT.

This clonotype came up many times. J is TRBJ1-2 and V is TRBV12-3 or TRBV12-4, with TRBD1 identical over 7 bases. V lost 6 bases and J lost 2; bases outside the gene matches: 9. The CDR3 consists of 15 residues. CDR3 coding DNA: TGTGCCAGCAGCCTACCGGGACAGTGGAACTATGGCTACACCTTC. Amino acids: CASSLPGQWNYGYTF.

CDR3 loop: CSAILPGTRDSEQFF. CDR3 DNA sequence: TGCAGTGCTATCCTCCCGGGGACTAGAGACAGTGAGCAGTTCTTC. V and J are TRBV20-1 and TRBJ2-1; the match to TRBD2 covers 8 bases. The germline V gene encodes CDR1 DFQATT and CDR2 SNEGSKA (reference sequence). The junction had 14 bases not matched to a gene; V was cut back by 4 bases and J by 9 bases. CDR3 length equals 15 residues.

Many counts were recorded for this clonotype. This rearrangement joins TRBV11-2 to TRBJ2-7, with unresolved D. Germline V gene data show CDR1 as SGHAT and CDR2 as FQNNGV. The CDR3 sequence is 12 residues long. V was trimmed by 5 bases and J by 0 bases, leaving 5 bases between them. The CDR3 DNA is TGTGCCAGCAGCATTAGCTCCTACGAGCAGTACTTC. The encoded protein is CASSISSYEQYF.

The V and J genes are TRBV12-3 or TRBV12-4 and TRBJ2-7, with TRBD2 as a possible D gene (6 bases). V lost 8 bases and J 4 bases, leaving 27 bases between the germline ends. The CDR3 spans 17 residues. The CDR3 region has the DNA TGTGCCAGCTCCTCTGGGATAAAGCTCGGGGCGGGGTACGAGCAGTACTTC. It is translated as CASSSGIKLGAGYEQYF.

This clonotype appeared many times. The chain carries TRBV2 and TRBJ2-1; 16 bases fit TRBD2. This CDR3 is 17 amino acids long. V trimming: 2 bases; J trimming: 6 bases; junction bases outside the gene matches: 4. CDR1 and CDR2 from the germline V gene are SNHLY and FYNNEI. The CDR3 DNA follows: TGTGCCAGCAGTGAATCTGGGACTAGCGGGAGGGCCAATGAGCAGTTCTTC. The encoded protein is CASSESGTSGRANEQFF.

The V call is TRBV5-1, the J call TRBJ2-1; 7 bases line up with TRBD1. The CDR3 sequence is 15 residues long. The junction had 6 bases not matched to a gene; V was cut back by 0 bases and J by 6 bases. Germline loops: CDR1 SGHRS, CDR2 YFSETQ. The CDR3 sequence is CASSLVAGGSNEQFF. In nucleotides, the CDR3 is TGCGCCAGCAGCTTGGTTGCAGGGGGATCCAATGAGCAGTTCTTC.

The sample holds many counts of this clonotype. V and J are TRBV6-5 and TRBJ2-2; the D gene is possibly TRBD2 (6 bases). The CDR3 extends over 16 amino acids. Germline V gene sequence: CDR1 MNHEY, CDR2 SVGAGI. Trimming pared 2 bases from V and 1 base from J, leaving 11 bases between. CDR3 DNA sequence: TGTGCCAGCAGTTACGTCGGGACTCTGAACACCGGGGAGCTGTTTTTT. Its protein is CASSYVGTLNTGELFF.

This clonotype was seen repeatedly, ten times or more. The V and J genes are TRBV5-1 and TRBJ1-4; D unresolved. The CDR3 consists of 15 residues. In germline, CDR1 is SGHRS, CDR2 YFSETQ. Trimming removed 0 bases at V and 8 bases at J, with 14 bases between. CDR3 protein: CASSLGRGSLEKLFF. CDR3 DNA: TGCGCCAGCAGCTTGGGTAGAGGGAGTTTAGAAAAACTGTTTTTT.

The rearrangement uses TRBV5-1 and TRBJ2-1, with 10 bases aligning to TRBD1. The CDR3 covers 16 residues. The V gene end was trimmed by 4 bases and the J gene end by 5 bases; junction bases not matched to a gene: 9. CDR1 and CDR2 from the germline V gene are SGHRS and YFSETQ. Here the CDR3 DNA reads TGCGCCAGCAGCCCGGAGGGGACAGGGGTTAACAATGAGCAGTTCTTC. Protein: CASSPEGTGVNNEQFF.

The chain employs TRBV29-1 and TRBJ2-7; maybe TRBD2 (6 bases). CDR1 is SQVTM, CDR2 ANQGSEA, per germline. The germline V and J ends were trimmed by 5 bases and 0 bases, with 8 bases remaining between them. The CDR3 runs 12 residues. CDR3 in amino acids: CSVYGSSYEQYF. The CDR3 nucleotides read TGCAGCGTTTACGGGAGCTCCTACGAGCAGTACTTC.

J is TRBJ1-4 and V is TRBV3-1; 9 bases agree with TRBD1. The CDR3 contains 15 residues. Trimming took 3 bases from V and 7 from J; bases not matched to a gene: 6. The germline gives CDR1 LGHDT, CDR2 YNNKEL (reference sequence). The CDR3 spells CASSQITGGGEKLFF. The CDR3 DNA follows: TGTGCCAGCAGCCAGATTACAGGGGGCGGTGAAAAACTGTTTTTT. The complete variable domain, with remaining parts taken from reference TRBV3-1 and TRBJ1-4, reads DTAVSQTPKYLVTQMGNDKSIKCEQNLGHDTMYWYKQDSKKFLKIMFSYNNKELIINETVPNRFSPKSPDKAHLNLHINSLELGDSAVYFCASSQITGGGEKLFFGSGTQLSVL.

This clonotype appeared many times. The chain recombines TRBV5-1 with TRBJ1-5, with D possibly being TRBD1 (5 bases). This CDR3 spans 14 amino acids. From germline, CDR1 is SGHRS and CDR2 YFSETQ. V was pared by 3 bases and J by 5 bases, with 12 bases between. CDR3 in amino acids: CASSSGTSDQPQHF. CDR3 DNA sequence: TGCGCCAGCAGCTCCGGGACGTCAGATCAGCCCCAGCATTTT.